Below are 16 T cell receptor beta chains sequenced from a single sample in a study of shared clonotypes between healthy human individuals. The repertoire was sequenced with immunoSEQ multiplex PCR; TCRdb's copy has only in-frame clones and lacks some. The data hold millions of clones, with 93% observed a single time. Sequencing was done on a sample of naive CD4+ T cells from PBMCs. The subset was: CD45RA+ positively selected. Source of these receptors: a young man in good health. Some clones in this sample may be carry-over from other donors' samples.

The gene calls are TRBV7-3 and TRBJ2-1, with D possibly TRBD1 on 6 matching bases. The CDR3 is 16 amino acids. V lost 2 bases to trimming and J lost 0 bases, with 11 bases between them. CDR1 is SGHTA, CDR2 FQGTGA, per germline. In nucleotides, the CDR3 is TGTGCCAGCAGCTTACGTACAGGGAGCTCCTACAATGAGCAGTTCTTC. The encoded protein is CASSLRTGSSYNEQFF.

The chain links TRBV5-4 to TRBJ1-1, with unresolved D. Germline CDR1 SGHNT, CDR2 YYREEE (reference sequence). CDR3 size: 16 residues. The germline V and J ends were trimmed by 0 bases and 1 base, with 13 bases remaining between them. This CDR3 reads CASSLEPLRRNTEAFF. The CDR3 DNA is TGTGCCAGCAGCTTGGAACCCCTTCGTCGGAACACTGAAGCTTTCTTT.

The chain joins TRBV6-5 to TRBJ2-1; 9 bases match TRBD2. The CDR3 has 14 amino acids. J gave up 5 bases and V 2 bases, and 1 base lay outside the gene matches. Germline V gene data show CDR1 as MNHEY and CDR2 as SVGAGI. The CDR3 region has the DNA TGTGCCAGCAGTTACCGCGGGAGGGACAATGAGCAGTTCTTC. Amino acids: CASSYRGRDNEQFF.

The chain joins TRBV30 to TRBJ2-2; TRBD1 is a possible D gene (6 bases). V was pared by 4 bases and J by 3 bases, with 12 bases between. Germline CDR1 and CDR2: GTSNPN and SVGIG (reference sequence). The CDR3 runs 14 residues. The CDR3 is CAWNRDTDTGELFF. In DNA, the CDR3 is TGTGCCTGGAACCGGGACACCGACACCGGGGAGCTGTTTTTT.

The CDR3 DNA is TGTGCCAGCAGTTTGCAGACCGCATACGAGCAGTACTTC. It encodes CASSLQTAYEQYF. The chain couples TRBV28 to TRBJ2-7, with no clear D. The CDR3 loop spans 13 amino acids. V gave up 3 bases and J gave up 4 bases, with 10 bases separating them. CDR1 is MDHEN, CDR2 SYDVKM, per germline.

As for this clone: The same CDR3 arises from other DNA sequences in this sample as well. The J gene is TRBJ2-5, the V gene TRBV18; D possibly uses TRBD1 or TRBD2 (5 bases each). Germline V gene lookup returns CDR1 KGHSH and CDR2 LQKENI. The ends were cut back, 3 bases at V and 2 bases at J, with 7 bases in the middle. The CDR3 has 13 amino acids. CDR3 in amino acids: CASSPGVQETQYF. The CDR3 nucleotides read TGTGCCAGCTCACCGGGGGTACAAGAGACCCAGTACTTC.

The chain couples TRBV30 to TRBJ1-6; D call uncertain. The germline CDR1 and CDR2 sequences are GTSNPN and SVGIG (reference sequence). The CDR3 extends over 12 amino acids. Trimming removed 2 bases from V and 12 bases from J, with 11 bases in between. Written as DNA, the CDR3 is TGTGCCTGGAGTTCGTTGGGCCGACCCCTCCACTTT. Amino acids: CAWSSLGRPLHF.

This chain uses TRBV10-2 with TRBJ1-5; TRBD1 matches 7 bases. This CDR3 contains 14 residues. From germline, CDR1 is WSHSY and CDR2 SAAADI. V dropped 5 bases and J dropped 4; count of bases not matched to a gene: 5. The CDR3 DNA reads as TGCGCCAGCAGTCAGGACAGGACGAATCAGCCCCAGCATTTT. It is translated as CASSQDRTNQPQHF.

This clone came up once. The chain is built from TRBV21-1 and TRBJ2-1; TRBD2, the table's D call, was not compared with the DNA. TRBV21-1 is labeled a pseudogene. The CDR3 has 10 amino acids. For the CDR3, the DNA is TGTGCCAGCAGTGTTTTAGTTTCGTTCTTC. This sequence encodes CASSVLVSFF.

The chain combines TRBV18 with TRBJ2-7; 8 bases match TRBD1. CDR3 length equals 15 residues. V was pared by 3 bases and J by 4 bases, with 8 bases of the junction left unmatched. Germline V gene sequence: CDR1 KGHSH, CDR2 LQKENI. CDR3 loop: CASSPGAGGIYEQYF. The CDR3 DNA sequence: TGTGCCAGCTCACCCGGGGCAGGGGGCATATACGAGCAGTACTTC. The full variable domain, with the rest looked up from reference TRBV18 and TRBJ2-7, is NAGVMQNPRHLVRRRGQEARLRCSPMKGHSHVYWYRQLPEEGLKFMVYLQKENIIDESGMPKERFSAEFPKEGPSILRIQQVVRGDSAAYFCASSPGAGGIYEQYFGPGTRLTVT.

The chain joins TRBV6-5 to TRBJ2-3; a weak D match, TRBD2 (5 bases). The germline V and J ends were trimmed by 5 bases and 8 bases, with 20 bases remaining between them. The CDR3 covers 15 residues. Germline-derived CDR1 and CDR2 are MNHEY and SVGAGI. The CDR3 DNA follows: TGTGCCAGCAGTCCCGAGCGGACCGCACAGTCTACGCAGTATTTT. Amino acids: CASSPERTAQSTQYF.

The chain uses TRBV6-1 and TRBJ2-7, with D possibly TRBD2 on 5 matching bases. The CDR3 sequence is 15 residues long. Per the germline V gene, CDR1 is MNHNS and CDR2 is SASEGT. The V gene lost 2 bases and the J gene lost 0 bases, with 11 bases spanning the gap. The CDR3 loop is CASSESTTSSYEQYF. As DNA, the CDR3 is TGTGCCAGCAGTGAAAGTACTACTAGCTCCTACGAGCAGTACTTC.

The rearrangement links TRBV19 to TRBJ1-1; 8 bases map to TRBD1. The CDR3 extends over 15 amino acids. Germline V lookup: CDR1 LNHDA, CDR2 SQIVND (reference sequence). Trimming took 5 bases from V and 1 from J; bases not matched to a gene: 6. CDR3 loop: CASSHRDRPNTEAFF. The DNA for the CDR3 is TGTGCCAGTAGTCATCGGGACAGGCCGAACACTGAAGCTTTCTTT.

Only one count was recorded for this clone. This chain links TRBV7-6 with TRBJ1-3; no clear D. CDR3 length: 15 residues. Per germline, CDR1 SGHVS and CDR2 FNYEAQ. Trimming shortened V by 2 bases and J by 0 bases, and 8 bases separated the two germline ends. Here the CDR3 DNA reads TGTGCCAGCAGCTTAAACACTGGCTCTGGAAACACCATATATTTT. It encodes CASSLNTGSGNTIYF.

This chain uses TRBV6-6 with TRBJ1-4, with 7 bases matching TRBD1. The CDR3 contains 14 residues. V lost 5 bases and J lost 6; bases outside the gene matches: 6. CDR1 MNHNY and CDR2 SVGAGI come from the germline V gene (reference sequence). The chain's CDR3 is CASSPTGRYEKLFF. The CDR3 DNA follows: TGTGCCAGCAGTCCGACAGGGAGGTATGAAAAACTGTTTTTT.

The chain couples TRBV28 to TRBJ2-7; D possibly corresponds to TRBD2 (5 bases). V dropped 4 bases and J dropped 7 bases, with 11 bases sitting between them. The CDR3 has 12 amino acids. The germline V gene has CDR1 MDHEN and CDR2 SYDVKM. CDR3 protein: CASSSGSEEQYF. CDR3 DNA sequence: TGTGCCAGCAGTTCGGGGTCCGAGGAGCAGTACTTC.